These 12 T cell receptor beta chains were sequenced from one sample in a study of T cells after yellow fever vaccination (dated by TCRdb to the late 2010s). The treatment or condition label for this specimen denotes: live attenuated yellow fever vaccine strain. The library was produced with 5' RACE. The sequencer listed for this sample is Illumina HiSeq 2500. Through fastp at Q25 and MiXCR, TCRdb rebuilt clones from the public reads, retaining in-frame beta chains. Under each unique CDR3 protein, matching rows form one entry showing the most common genes and DNA. Counted in this sample were about 300,000 distinct CDR3 sequences; roughly 7% of them appeared once. Of the sample, 15% to 20% is held by the ten largest clones. Sequences were derived from PBMCs, sampled 45 days after the first yellow fever vaccination. These receptors were obtained from a man aged 18 to 29 who received the YFV17D yellow fever vaccine.

This clonotype was detected a few times. The chain couples TRBV9 to TRBJ1-1, with D tentatively TRBD1 (5 bases). In germline, CDR1 is SGDLS, CDR2 YYNGEE. Trimming left V 0 bases short and J 0 bases short, with 9 bases between. CDR3 length: 15 residues. The CDR3 protein is CASSVGGSMNTEAFF. CDR3 nucleotide sequence: TGTGCCAGCAGCGTAGGGGGGAGCATGAACACTGAAGCTTTCTTT.

This sequence joins TRBV7-8 and TRBJ1-6, with D possibly matching TRBD1 (5 bases). The CDR3 consists of 13 residues. The V end was cut by 5 bases, the J end by 8 bases, with 10 bases between. Germline CDR1 SGHVS, CDR2 FQNEAQ. CDR3 nucleotide sequence: TGTGCCAGCAGCCATGGGGGGGATTCACCCCTCCACTTT. This translates into CASSHGGDSPLHF.

This clonotype has at least ten counts. The chain recombines TRBV7-2 with TRBJ2-2, with 9 bases aligning to TRBD1. CDR1 is SGHTA, CDR2 FQGNSA, per germline. The CDR3 extends over 17 amino acids. Trimming cost V 5 bases and J 3 bases; bases outside gene matches: 10. This chain's CDR3 is CASSTWDRAVDTGELFF. CDR3 coding DNA: TGTGCCAGCAGCACCTGGGACAGGGCGGTCGACACCGGGGAGCTGTTTTTT.

A few counts support this clonotype. This chain uses TRBV7-9 with TRBJ1-2, with a tentative D call TRBD1 (5 bases). V lost 4 bases to trimming and J lost 1 base, with 13 bases between them. CDR3 length: 15 residues. Germline values: CDR1 SEHNR, CDR2 FQNEAQ (reference sequence). In DNA form, the CDR3 reads TGTGCCAGCAGCTCTTTGACAGCCGATAACTATGGCTACACCTTC. Encoded protein: CASSSLTADNYGYTF. Variable domain in full (rest from reference TRBV7-9 and TRBJ1-2): DTGVSQNPRHKITKRGQNVTFRCDPISEHNRLYWYRQTLGQGPEFLTYFQNEAQLEKSRLLSDRFSAERPKGSFSTLEIQRTEQGDSAMYLCASSSLTADNYGYTFGSGTRLTVV.

The rearrangement joins TRBV12-3 or TRBV12-4 to TRBJ2-6; 7 nucleotides line up with TRBD2. The trim removed 6 bases at V and 0 bases at J, leaving 8 bases unmatched. The CDR3 covers 17 residues. The CDR3 DNA is TGTGCCAGCAGCCTACGGGGCGGGGGCTCTGGGGCCAACGTCCTGACTTTC. Protein: CASSLRGGGSGANVLTF.

This sequence joins TRBV7-9 and TRBJ1-1, with D unclear. From germline, CDR1 is SEHNR and CDR2 FQNEAQ (reference sequence). The CDR3 spans 15 residues. The V end lost 4 bases, the J end lost 1 base, and 13 bases lay between the germline ends. The CDR3: CASSSLGNANTEAFF. The CDR3 DNA reads as TGTGCCAGCAGCTCGCTTGGGAATGCGAACACTGAAGCTTTCTTT.

This clonotype has just a few counts. The J gene is TRBJ2-7, the V gene TRBV20-1, with a tentative D call TRBD1 (6 bases). V was trimmed by 0 bases and J by 4 bases, leaving 19 bases between them. This CDR3 contains 16 residues. Germline V gene lookup returns CDR1 DFQATT and CDR2 SNEGSKA (reference sequence). As DNA, the CDR3 is TGCAGTGCTAGAGAAGCGTCACAGGGTAACACTTACGAGCAGTACTTC. Residues: CSAREASQGNTYEQYF.

The chain recombines TRBV30 with TRBJ1-1; perhaps TRBD1 as D (6 bases). Trimming left V 5 bases short and J 6 bases short, with 13 bases between. Germline V gene lookup returns CDR1 GTSNPN and CDR2 SVGIG (reference sequence). CDR3 length: 12 amino acids. The CDR3 spells CAWETGGAEAFF. In DNA form, the CDR3 reads TGTGCCTGGGAGACAGGCGGGGCTGAAGCTTTCTTT.

The V call is TRBV20-1, the J call TRBJ2-3; TRBD2 aligns across 11 bases. Germline trimming cut 3 bases from V and 0 bases from J; bases unmatched to any gene: 8. Germline V gene sequence: CDR1 DFQATT, CDR2 SNEGSKA (reference sequence). This CDR3 has 17 residues. The CDR3 coding sequence is TGCAGTGCTAGCGGCCTAGCGGGGGGATCTAGCACAGATACGCAGTATTTT. It codes for CSASGLAGGSSTDTQYF.

V gene TRBV29-1 combines with J gene TRBJ2-7, with no clear D. V lost 4 bases and J lost 5, with 9 bases in between. The CDR3 spans 11 residues. Germline CDR1 SQVTM, CDR2 ANQGSEA. The chain's CDR3 is CSVGIGNEQYV. The CDR3 DNA sequence: TGCAGCGTTGGAATAGGGAACGAGCAGTACGTC.

Only a few counts were recorded for this clonotype. V usage is TRBV6-5 and J usage is TRBJ1-6; D is unclear. Germline CDR1 and CDR2: MNHEY and SVGAGI. The CDR3 loop spans 16 amino acids. V lost 0 bases, J lost 0 bases, and 6 bases lay in between. This CDR3 reads CASSYSWLSYNSPLHF. The DNA for the CDR3 is TGTGCCAGCAGTTACTCTTGGCTCTCCTATAATTCACCCCTCCACTTT.

In its sample, this clonotype was seen many times. The chain joins TRBV5-1 to TRBJ2-5; 7 bases are a match to TRBD1. The CDR3 has 14 amino acids. Trimming at V came to 4 bases and at J to 4 bases, leaving 7 bases not matched to a gene. Germline-derived CDR1 and CDR2 are SGHRS and YFSETQ. The CDR3 DNA reads TGCGCCAGCAGCATGACAGGGACGGCAGAGACCCAGTACTTC. This codes for CASSMTGTAETQYF.